These 30 T cell receptor beta chains came from one sample sequenced in a study of T cells expressing NK-cell markers. After re-calling the 5' RACE reads, TCRdb lists one entry per CDR3 protein, DNA absent. The table lists 150,000 to 170,000 distinct CDR3 sequences. Sequencing was performed on blood T cells: a sorted CD56 or NKG2C T cell subset, CD4+ or CD8+ T cells, or bulk PBMC T cells (not recorded which). The receptors derive from a woman between 45 and 60 years old in good health.

CDR3 protein: CASSYSDSISGANVLTF. The V gene is TRBV6-5, the J gene TRBJ2-6. Germline assignment: CDR1 MNHEY and CDR2 SVGAGI. This CDR3 has 17 amino acids.

CDR3 protein: CASSRDRGSGQYF. The chain couples TRBV3-1 to TRBJ2-7; TCRdb outputs TRBD1, but without DNA this stays unchecked. The CDR3 is made up of 13 amino acids. CDR1 and CDR2 (germline): LGHDT, YNNKEL (reference sequence).

The chain recombines TRBV7-9 with TRBJ2-1; TCRdb selects TRBD2, and the lack of DNA leaves this call unchecked. Germline CDR1 SEHNR, CDR2 FQNEAQ (reference sequence). The CDR3 sequence is 14 residues long. The CDR3 spells CASSFSPREVEQFF.

J is TRBJ2-7 and V is TRBV27. The CDR3 loop spans 13 amino acids. Looked up from germline, CDR1 is MNHEY and CDR2 is SMNVEV (reference sequence). CDR3 loop: CASSKGLRYEQYF.

The chain links TRBV10-1 to TRBJ2-1. Germline CDR1 and CDR2: WNHNN and SYGVQD (reference sequence). This CDR3 contains 13 residues. CDR3 loop: CASSSDRPEEQFF.

The chain recombines TRBV5-1 with TRBJ2-3. The germline V gene encodes CDR1 SGHRS and CDR2 YFSETQ. This CDR3 contains 13 residues. The CDR3 sequence is CASSLIGPDTQYF.

V is TRBV28 and J is TRBJ2-6; without DNA, the TCRdb call of TRBD2 cannot be checked. Germline assignment: CDR1 MDHEN and CDR2 SYDVKM. The CDR3 spans 15 residues. CDR3 in amino acids: CAGAEKLSGANVLTF.

This chain uses TRBV4-1 with TRBJ1-2; TCRdb gives TRBD1 as the D gene, but with no DNA this cannot be confirmed. Germline V gene data show CDR1 as MGHRA and CDR2 as YSYEKL. The CDR3 has 15 residues. CDR3 region: CASSQDGGISGGYTF.

The CDR3: CASSPGVNNQPQHF. V is TRBV27 and J is TRBJ1-5; checking the TCRdb D call of TRBD1 is not possible without DNA. The CDR3 has 14 residues. CDR1 is MNHEY, CDR2 SMNVEV, per germline (reference sequence).

The chain links TRBV6-2 or TRBV6-3 to TRBJ2-6; absent DNA, TCRdb's TRBD1 call cannot be checked. Germline CDR1 MNHEY, CDR2 SVGEGT. The CDR3 is made up of 16 amino acids. The CDR3 spells CASSYEVGAGANVLTF.

The V and J genes are TRBV10-3 and TRBJ2-1. CDR1 and CDR2 from the germline V gene are ENHRY and SYGVKD. The CDR3 is 13 amino acids. The CDR3 spells CAINEWGYNEQFF.

The chain combines TRBV11-2 with TRBJ2-7; checking the TCRdb D call of TRBD2 is not possible without DNA. The germline CDR1 and CDR2 sequences are SGHAT and FQNNGV. CDR3 length equals 14 residues. This chain's CDR3 is CASSIGSLSYEQYF.

This chain joins TRBV7-9 and TRBJ2-7; the TCRdb call, TRBD2, lacks DNA for checking. This CDR3 has 12 residues. Germline V gene sequence: CDR1 SEHNR, CDR2 FQNEAQ (reference sequence). The CDR3 protein is CAAALPGGEQYF.

The chain carries TRBV29-1 and TRBJ2-7; TCRdb designates TRBD1, a call that cannot be tested without DNA. The CDR3 is 14 amino acids. Germline V gene sequence: CDR1 SQVTM, CDR2 ANQGSEA. CDR3 sequence reads: CSVELRERGYEQYF.

The chain carries TRBV7-8 and TRBJ2-5; lacking DNA, the TRBD1 call made by TCRdb goes unchecked. CDR1 SGHVS and CDR2 FQNEAQ come from the germline V gene. There are 16 residues in the CDR3. This CDR3 reads CASSLVEGQGAETQYF.

This chain links TRBV6-5 with TRBJ1-2; the D gene TCRdb calls, TRBD1, cannot be checked with no DNA. This CDR3 comprises 14 residues. CDR1 is MNHEY and CDR2 is SVGAGI in the germline V gene. The CDR3 sequence: CASRPDRGVYGYTF.

The chain recombines TRBV29-1 with TRBJ2-4; with no DNA, the TCRdb D assignment of TRBD1 cannot be verified. This CDR3 contains 14 residues. Germline V CDR1 and CDR2: SQVTM, ANQGSEA. The CDR3 spells CSVLTGGGKNIQYF.

This chain uses TRBV2 with TRBJ1-5; TCRdb's assignment of TRBD1 cannot be checked, as there is no DNA. This CDR3 is built from 15 residues. In germline, CDR1 is SNHLY, CDR2 FYNNEI. The CDR3 loop reads CASSDRGTPNQPQHF.

The chain has TRBV6-5 and TRBJ2-4; the TRBD1 assignment by TCRdb is unverifiable without DNA. This CDR3 has 15 amino acids. Germline V gives CDR1 MNHEY, CDR2 SVGAGI. This CDR3 reads CASSRTGEGKNIQYF.

The CDR3 sequence is CASSPTSATVNEQFF. The rearrangement uses TRBV5-1 and TRBJ2-1; TCRdb calls TRBD2, which cannot be checked without DNA. Germline V CDR1 and CDR2: SGHRS, YFSETQ. This CDR3 spans 15 amino acids.

This rearrangement joins TRBV24-1 to TRBJ2-1. The CDR3 runs to 13 residues. From germline, CDR1 is KGHDR and CDR2 SFDVKD. This chain's CDR3 is CATATRNYNEQFF.

The chain combines TRBV2 with TRBJ2-1; TCRdb indicates TRBD2, and absent DNA this call remains unverified. Germline CDR1 reads SNHLY; CDR2 reads FYNNEI. The CDR3 consists of 13 residues. CDR3 in amino acids: CASNSGNYNEQFF.

The CDR3 loop is CASRDGLAGSYNEQFF. This chain uses TRBV3-1 with TRBJ2-1; no DNA is available, so the TRBD2 call from TCRdb remains unchecked. CDR1 is LGHDT and CDR2 is YNNKEL in the germline V gene (reference sequence). This CDR3 is built from 16 residues.

The rearrangement uses TRBV24-1 and TRBJ1-2. The CDR3 is 11 amino acids. CDR1 is KGHDR, CDR2 SFDVKD, per germline. CDR3: CATSDAYGYTF.

The CDR3 reads CASSRAGGFDMNTEAFF. The J gene is TRBJ1-1, the V gene TRBV5-1; the D call from TCRdb, TRBD1, cannot be confirmed without DNA. Germline V gene sequence: CDR1 SGHRS, CDR2 YFSETQ. CDR3 length: 17 amino acids.

V is TRBV29-1 and J is TRBJ2-1; the TCRdb call, TRBD2, lacks DNA for checking. This CDR3 region has 15 residues. The V gene's germline CDR1 is SQVTM and CDR2 ANQGSEA. The CDR3 reads CSVPAGTSIYNEQFF.

This CDR3 is CASSTSSGNTEAFF. The J gene is TRBJ1-1, the V gene TRBV27. Per the germline V gene, CDR1 is MNHEY and CDR2 is SMNVEV (reference sequence). The CDR3 is 14 residues long.

J is TRBJ1-5 and V is TRBV9; there is no DNA to check the TCRdb D call of TRBD1. This CDR3 comprises 15 residues. Germline values: CDR1 SGDLS, CDR2 YYNGEE. The CDR3 loop is CASSVDGASNQPQHF. The complete variable domain, with remaining parts taken from reference TRBV9 and TRBJ1-5, reads DSGVTQTPKHLITATGQRVTLRCSPRSGDLSVYWYQQSLDQGLQFLIQYYNGEERAKGNILERFSAQQFPDLHSELNLSSLELGDSALYFCASSVDGASNQPQHFGDGTRLSIL.

The J gene is TRBJ2-2, the V gene TRBV7-9; TCRdb's assignment of TRBD2 cannot be checked, as there is no DNA. The CDR3 is 17 residues long. Germline lookup yields CDR1 SEHNR and CDR2 FQNEAQ (reference sequence). CDR3 region: CASSLERLAMNTGELFF.

The chain combines TRBV7-9 with TRBJ2-7; TCRdb lists TRBD1, though no DNA is available to test this call. Germline CDR1 reads SEHNR; CDR2 reads FQNEAQ (reference sequence). The CDR3 length is 15 residues. This chain's CDR3 is CASRPSGTDSYEQYF.